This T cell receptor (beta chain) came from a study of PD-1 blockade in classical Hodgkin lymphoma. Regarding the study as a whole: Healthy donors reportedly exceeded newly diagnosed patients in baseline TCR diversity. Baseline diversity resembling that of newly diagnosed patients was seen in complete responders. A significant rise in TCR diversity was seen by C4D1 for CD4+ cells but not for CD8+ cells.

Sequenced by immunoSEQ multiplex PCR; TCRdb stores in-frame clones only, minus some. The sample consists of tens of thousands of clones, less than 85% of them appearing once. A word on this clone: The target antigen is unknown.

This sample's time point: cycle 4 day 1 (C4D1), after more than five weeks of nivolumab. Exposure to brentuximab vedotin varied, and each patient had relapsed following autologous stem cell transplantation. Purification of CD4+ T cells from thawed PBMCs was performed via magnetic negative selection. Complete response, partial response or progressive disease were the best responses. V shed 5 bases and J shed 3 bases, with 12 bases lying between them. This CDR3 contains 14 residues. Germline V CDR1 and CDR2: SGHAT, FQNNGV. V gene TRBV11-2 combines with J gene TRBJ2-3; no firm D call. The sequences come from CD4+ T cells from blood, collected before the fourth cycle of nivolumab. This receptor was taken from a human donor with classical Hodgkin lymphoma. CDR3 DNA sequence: TGTGCCAGCAGCCTCAGGCCTGCAACAGATACGCAGTATTTT. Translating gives CASSLRPATDTQYF. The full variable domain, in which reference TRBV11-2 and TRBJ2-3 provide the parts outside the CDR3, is EAGVAQSPRYKIIEKRQSVAFWCNPISGHATLYWYQQILGQGPKLLIQFQNNGVVDDSQLPKDRFSAERLKGVDSTLKIQPAKLEDSAVYLCASSLRPATDTQYFGPGTRLTVL.